The 24 T cell receptor beta chains reported below all come from one sample, sequenced in a study of blood T cells in healthy people across ages. Combining a sample-barcoded 5' primer with a J-beta primer mix, a second PCR ran for roughly 6 to 12 cycles. Using its own MiXCR run on the 5' RACE reads, TCRdb lists one record per CDR3 protein. The sample comprises 850,000 to 1,000,000 distinct CDR3 sequences, around 54% of which are singletons, and around 21% rests with the top ten. The sequenced sample consisted of blood. The receptors here all came from a woman aged 60 to 75 in good health.

The J gene is TRBJ2-3, the V gene TRBV5-1, with D uncertain. The germline V gene has CDR1 SGHRS and CDR2 YFSETQ. The germline V and J ends were trimmed by 2 bases and 2 bases, with 9 bases remaining between them. CDR3 size: 14 residues. CDR3 sequence (DNA): TGCGCCAGCAGCTTCCCGACCACCACAGATACGCAGTATTTT. As protein: CASSFPTTTDTQYF.

In its sample, this clonotype was seen a few times. This chain connects TRBV11-2 to TRBJ2-7, with a possible D match to TRBD2 (6 bases). V gave up 5 bases and J gave up 3 bases, with 17 bases separating them. This CDR3 has 15 residues. Per germline, CDR1 SGHAT and CDR2 FQNNGV. This CDR3 is CASSPRTTGVYEQYF. In DNA form, the CDR3 reads TGTGCCAGCAGCCCCCGGACTACCGGGGTCTACGAGCAGTACTTC.

The rearrangement joins TRBV5-1 to TRBJ2-5, with D possibly matching TRBD2 (6 bases). Judging by the DNA end, TRBJ2-7 fits better; the J call may be wrong. CDR3 length: 15 amino acids. CDR1 and CDR2 (germline): SGHRS, YFSETQ. CDR3 coding DNA: TGCGCCAGCAGTGAGGAGGGTGTAGTGATCTACGAGCAGTACTTC. Protein product: CASSEEGVVIYEQYF.

This clonotype has a count of ten or more. V is TRBV7-9 and J is TRBJ2-1, with D possibly being TRBD2 (6 bases). The CDR3 spans 14 residues. V lost 7 bases to trimming and J lost 0 bases, with 10 bases between them. CDR1 and CDR2 (germline): SEHNR, FQNEAQ (reference sequence). The CDR3 bases are TGTGCCAGCATTCGGGGGAGCTCCTACAATGAGCAGTTCTTC. Its translation is CASIRGSSYNEQFF.

This clonotype showed up just a few times. The J gene is TRBJ2-7, the V gene TRBV24-1; D is undetermined. Germline CDR1 reads KGHDR; CDR2 reads SFDVKD. This CDR3 has 13 residues. With 2 bases removed from V and 10 bases from J, the gap between germline ends came to 14 bases. CDR3: CATSDWYLHQQYF. The CDR3 DNA follows: TGTGCCACCAGTGATTGGTATCTCCACCAACAGTACTTC.

The rearrangement joins TRBV9 to TRBJ2-1, with 9 bases identical to TRBD1. J was trimmed by 10 bases and V by 3 bases; bases with no gene match: 8. The germline V gene has CDR1 SGDLS and CDR2 YYNGEE. The CDR3 has 14 residues. The CDR3 DNA sequence: TGTGCCAGCAGCGCCTTGGGACAGGGTCGGGAGCAGTTCTTC. Translated, it gives CASSALGQGREQFF.

The rearrangement links TRBV2 to TRBJ2-4; perhaps TRBD1 as D (5 bases). Trimming pared 3 bases from V and 1 base from J, leaving 10 bases between. The V gene's germline CDR1 is SNHLY and CDR2 FYNNEI. This CDR3 region has 15 residues. This chain's CDR3 is CASSEQGLAKNIQYF. The CDR3 DNA reads as TGTGCCAGCAGTGAGCAGGGTCTGGCCAAAAACATTCAGTACTTC.

This rearrangement joins TRBV13 to TRBJ2-5; 9 bases agree with TRBD2. Germline assignment: CDR1 PRHDT and CDR2 FYEKMQ (reference sequence). This CDR3 has 16 residues. The J segment lost 11 bases and the V segment lost 1 base, leaving 14 bases of the junction unmatched. The CDR3 protein is CASSLVASGNLGEQYF. Here the CDR3 DNA reads TGTGCCAGCAGCTTAGTAGCTAGCGGGAACCTGGGTGAGCAGTACTTC. Looking up the rest from reference TRBV13 and TRBJ2-5 gives the full variable domain: AAGVIQSPRHLIKEKRETATLKCYPIPRHDTVYWYQQGPGQDPQFLISFYEKMQSDKGSIPDRFSAQQFSDYHSELNMSSLELGDSALYFCASSLVASGNLGEQYFGPGTRLLVL.

This clonotype was seen just once. The chain employs TRBV28 and TRBJ2-5; unclear D gene. Germline CDR1 reads MDHEN; CDR2 reads SYDVKM. Between the trimmed V and J ends, which lost 5 bases and 2 bases, there was a span of 12 bases. CDR3 length equals 14 residues. This CDR3 is CASSPYRTQETQYF. The CDR3 DNA reads as TGTGCCAGCAGTCCCTACAGAACGCAAGAGACCCAGTACTTC.

There are a few counts of this clonotype. The chain links TRBV2 to TRBJ2-5, with TRBD2 identical over 8 bases. The CDR3 consists of 16 residues. With 3 bases clipped from V and 4 bases from J, the junction kept 10 bases outside the gene matches. Germline V gene sequence: CDR1 SNHLY, CDR2 FYNNEI. CDR3 sequence reads: CASSEGAGGPGETQYF. The CDR3 DNA reads as TGTGCCAGCAGTGAGGGTGCGGGAGGTCCGGGAGAGACCCAGTACTTC.

As concerns this clonotype: The junction departs from the called germline gene at one end, perhaps through a read error. The V gene is TRBV27, the J gene TRBJ2-1, with D possibly being TRBD1 (6 bases). There are 14 residues in the CDR3. Germline assignment: CDR1 MNHEY and CDR2 SMNVEV (reference sequence). This CDR3 reads CASSPTGTHNEQFF. DNA for the CDR3: TGCGCCAGCAGTCCAACCGGGACACATAATGAGCAGTTCTTC.

The chain carries TRBV7-9 and TRBJ2-1; 9 bases are a match to TRBD2. The germline V gene has CDR1 SEHNR and CDR2 FQNEAQ (reference sequence). V was clipped by 4 bases and J by 7 bases; unmatched bases: 5. CDR3 size: 14 residues. The CDR3 spells CASSYGLAFNEQFF. The CDR3 DNA reads TGTGCCAGCAGCTACGGACTAGCGTTTAATGAGCAGTTCTTC.

J is TRBJ2-7 and V is TRBV29-1, with 9 bases fitting TRBD1. Germline V gives CDR1 SQVTM, CDR2 ANQGSEA. The V gene end was trimmed by 5 bases and the J gene end by 4 bases; junction bases not matched to a gene: 6. The CDR3 runs 13 residues. The CDR3 DNA follows: TGCAGCGTTCGAGGGACAGGGCCTTACGAGCAGTACTTC. Translating gives CSVRGTGPYEQYF.

The chain combines TRBV6-6 with TRBJ2-1; D call uncertain. This CDR3 spans 13 amino acids. The V gene's germline CDR1 is MNHNY and CDR2 SVGAGI (reference sequence). CDR3 sequence reads: CASRAESYNEQFF. The CDR3 DNA reads as TGTGCTTCGCGAGCAGAATCCTACAATGAGCAGTTCTTC.

The chain is built from TRBV3-1 and TRBJ2-2, with 10 bases that match TRBD2. Trimming cost V 5 bases and J 5 bases; bases outside gene matches: 11. The germline V gene has CDR1 LGHDT and CDR2 YNNKEL (reference sequence). There are 17 residues in the CDR3. The CDR3: CASSSTSGRARTGELFF. As DNA, the CDR3 is TGTGCCAGCAGCTCGACAAGCGGGAGGGCAAGAACCGGGGAGCTGTTTTTT.

This clonotype was observed a few times. CDR3: CASSPTGVYGYTF. CDR3 DNA: TGTGCCAGCAGCCCGACAGGGGTTTACGGCTACACCTTC. The chain employs TRBV11-2 and TRBJ1-2; 8 bases align to TRBD1. Germline loops: CDR1 SGHAT, CDR2 FQNNGV. CDR3 length equals 13 residues. V lost 5 bases, J lost 8 bases, and 7 bases stayed unmatched.

As to this clonotype: One junction end disagrees with the germline gene, perhaps due to a read error. The chain joins TRBV5-5 to TRBJ2-3, with 7 bases identical to TRBD2. The CDR3 contains 14 residues. Germline lookup yields CDR1 SGHKS and CDR2 YYEKEE (reference sequence). For the CDR3, the DNA is TGTGCCAGCAGCAGCGGGGAAGGACCAGATGCGCAGTATTTT. Translated: CASSSGEGPDAQYF. The full variable domain, in which reference TRBV5-5 and TRBJ2-3 provide the parts outside the CDR3, is DAGVTQSPTHLIKTRGQQVTLRCSPISGHKSVSWYQQVLGQGPQFIFQYYEKEERGRGNFPDRFSARQFPNYSSELNVNALLLGDSALYLCASSSGEGPDAQYFGPGTRLTVL.

The table lists this clonotype with a few counts. The chain couples TRBV11-2 to TRBJ2-1; 9 nucleotides line up with TRBD2. The CDR3 consists of 18 residues. Per germline, CDR1 SGHAT and CDR2 FQNNGV. The trim removed 0 bases at V and 3 bases at J, leaving 9 bases unmatched. CDR3 amino acids: CASSLDPSLAGLYNEQFF. In nucleotides, the CDR3 is TGTGCCAGCAGCTTAGATCCCTCCCTAGCGGGGCTCTACAATGAGCAGTTCTTC.

This clonotype was picked up one time. The V gene is TRBV2, the J gene TRBJ2-7; TRBD1 agrees at 8 bases. The junction had 9 bases not matched to a gene; V was cut back by 4 bases and J by 4 bases. CDR1 SNHLY and CDR2 FYNNEI come from the germline V gene. CDR3 length: 15 residues. For the CDR3, the DNA is TGTGCCAGCAGTGTACAGTCCAGGGGGCTATACGAGCAGTACTTC. Amino acids: CASSVQSRGLYEQYF.

The genes are TRBV27 and TRBJ1-2; D ambiguous. Trimming shortened V by 6 bases and J by 7 bases, and 15 bases separated the two germline ends. Germline assignment: CDR1 MNHEY and CDR2 SMNVEV (reference sequence). The CDR3 has 13 amino acids. CDR3 loop: CASRKEDWRGYTF. Written as DNA, the CDR3 is TGTGCCAGCAGGAAGGAAGATTGGCGTGGCTACACCTTC.

The chain combines TRBV6-5 with TRBJ2-2, with D maybe TRBD2 (6 bases). Trimming pared 6 bases from V and 2 bases from J, leaving 10 bases between. This CDR3 contains 14 residues. The germline CDR1 and CDR2 sequences are MNHEY and SVGAGI. This chain's CDR3 is CASSYGLNTGELFF. The CDR3 bases are TGTGCCAGCAGCTACGGACTAAACACCGGGGAGCTGTTTTTT.

This clonotype was detected only a few times. V is TRBV12-3 or TRBV12-4 and J is TRBJ2-6; D call uncertain. With 3 bases removed from V and 2 bases from J, the gap between germline ends came to 8 bases. This CDR3 is built from 15 residues. The CDR3 region has the DNA TGTGCCAGCAGTTTCCCCCAGCCTGGGGCCAACGTCCTGACTTTC. This codes for CASSFPQPGANVLTF.

This clonotype was recorded a few times. The chain's CDR3 is CASSSPPGLLSYEQYF. In nucleotides, the CDR3 is TGTGCCAGCAGTTCCCCCCCGGGACTACTTTCCTACGAGCAGTACTTC. The chain employs TRBV28 and TRBJ2-7, with 7 bases lining up with TRBD2. Germline V gene lookup returns CDR1 MDHEN and CDR2 SYDVKM. After removal of 4 bases from V and 1 base from J, the junction contained 10 bases not matched to a gene. CDR3 size: 16 residues.

The chain links TRBV4-3 to TRBJ2-1; no firm D call. The J call may be mistaken, given a closer DNA end match to TRBJ2-7. Looked up from germline, CDR1 is LGHNA and CDR2 is YSLEER. The CDR3 covers 17 residues. The CDR3 region is CASSQDLRPSTYNEQYF. The CDR3 nucleotides are TGCGCCAGCAGCCAAGATCTCAGGCCTTCCACCTACAATGAGCAGTACTTC.